These T cell receptor beta chains were read from a single sample in a study of response to subunit inactivated influenza vaccine. TCRdb re-derived calls from the RT-PCR reads in MiXCR, one entry per CDR3 protein. The table includes 250,000 to 350,000 distinct CDR3 sequences, 20% to 25% detected once. The sequencing here drew on PBMCs from blood, taken approximately 20 months after vaccination. The receptor set was obtained from a man between 50 and 69 years old who received an inactivated influenza vaccine. CDR3s include the opening cysteine and the closing phenylalanine or tryptophan. D genes are given only for firm matches. The size field is filled for only some rows; it gives once, few, many or a size class.

CDR3	DNA	V	J	D	size
CASSVHKNTEAFF	TGTGCCAGCAGTGTACACAAGAACACTGAAGCTTTCTTT	TRBV2	TRBJ1-1	.	.
CASSLGNTGELFF	TGTGCCAGCAGTTTGGGGAACACCGGGGAGCTGTTTTTT	TRBV12-3/TRBV12-4	TRBJ2-2	.	many
CASSEYRGGTGELFF	TGTGCCAGCAGCGAATACAGGGGCGGAACCGGGGAGCTGTTTTTT	TRBV2	TRBJ2-2	TRBD1	few
CASSFYTADTQYF	TGTGCCAGCAGCTTTTACACGGCCGATACGCAGTATTTT	TRBV7-2	TRBJ2-3	.	.
CASSYSFQPMNTEAFF	TGTGCCAGCAGTTACTCGTTCCAGCCCATGAACACTGAAGCTTTCTTT	TRBV6-5	TRBJ1-1	.	.
CASSSGKSYEQYF	TGTGCCAGCAGTAGCGGGAAGAGCTACGAGCAGTACTTC	TRBV6-6	TRBJ2-7	TRBD2	.
CASSWDGQGNSPLHF	TGTGCCAGCAGCTGGGATGGACAGGGTAATTCACCCCTCCACTTT	TRBV11-1	TRBJ1-6	TRBD1	many
CASSLGTGWDEQYF	TGTGCCAGCAGTCTTGGGACAGGGTGGGACGAGCAGTACTTC	TRBV27	TRBJ2-7	TRBD1	few
CASSLVSGGNSPLHF	TGTGCCAGCAGTCTCGTGTCAGGCGGTAATTCACCCCTCCACTTT	TRBV6-5	TRBJ1-6	.	few
CASGNSLQETQYF	TGTGCCAGCGGTAACAGTTTACAAGAGACCCAGTACTTC	TRBV3-1	TRBJ2-5	.	many
CASSPRWTGTNTEAFF	TGTGCCAGCTCACCACGTTGGACAGGGACGAACACTGAAGCTTTCTTT	TRBV18	TRBJ1-1	TRBD1	few
CASSQDWSRALHF	TGTGCCAGCAGCCAAGATTGGTCTAGGGCCCTCCACTTT	TRBV3-1	TRBJ1-6	.	many
CASSLIRGDGYTF	TGTGCCAGCAGCTTAATCCGTGGGGATGGCTACACCTTC	TRBV7-9	TRBJ1-2	.	few
CASSQPPGPNYGYTF	TGCGCCAGCAGCCAACCGCCAGGGCCTAACTATGGCTACACCTTC	TRBV4-1	TRBJ1-2	.	few
CASSQGQGLGNSNQPQHF	TGTGCCAGCAGCCAAGGACAGGGCTTAGGGAATAGCAATCAGCCCCAGCATTTT	TRBV4-2	TRBJ1-5	TRBD1	.
CASSEGGSRTGIHTIYF	TGTGCCAGCAGTGAAGGGGGATCGAGGACAGGGATTCACACCATATATTTT	TRBV2	TRBJ1-3	TRBD1	.
CASSEETATFYNEQFF	TGTGCCAGCAGTGAAGAAACTGCTACATTCTACAATGAGCAGTTCTTC	TRBV2	TRBJ2-1	.	few
CASSSSKQFF	TGTGCCAGCAGCTCGAGCAAGCAGTTCTTC	TRBV12-3/TRBV12-4	TRBJ2-1	.	few
CASSAPPDRGQNQPQHF	TGTGCCAGCAGTGCCCCACCCGACAGGGGGCAAAATCAGCCCCAGCATTTT	TRBV6-4	TRBJ1-5	TRBD1	.
CASSLKGGLNGNEQFF	TGTGCCAGCAGCTTAAAGGGTGGGTTAAATGGAAATGAGCAGTTCTTC	TRBV11-2	TRBJ2-1	.	.
CASSPNEGLNTEAFF	TGTGCCAGCTCACCCAACGAGGGCTTGAACACTGAAGCTTTCTTT	TRBV18	TRBJ1-1	.	few
CSVAERGPSGANVLTF	TGCAGCGTTGCTGAGAGGGGCCCCTCTGGGGCCAACGTCCTGACTTTC	TRBV29-1	TRBJ2-6	.	.
CASSLPTVPYEQYF	TGTGCCAGCAGCCTGCCCACAGTCCCCTACGAGCAGTACTTC	TRBV28	TRBJ2-7	.	few
CAISDGGGVETQYF	TGTGCCATCAGTGATGGAGGGGGCGTAGAGACCCAGTACTTC	TRBV10-3	TRBJ2-5	.	.
CSAISPPKASGTSTSYEQYF	TGCAGTGCTATTTCGCCGCCCAAAGCCTCCGGGACTTCCACTTCCTACGAGCAGTACTTC	TRBV20-1	TRBJ2-7	.	.
CASSQDRTGGDEKLFF	TGCGCCAGCAGCCAAGATCGGACAGGGGGGGATGAAAAACTGTTTTTT	TRBV4-3	TRBJ1-4	TRBD1	few
CASSLEGRALEKLFF	TGCGCCAGCAGCTTGGAAGGCAGGGCTCTTGAAAAACTGTTTTTT	TRBV5-1	TRBJ1-4	.	few
CASTGTSGHNEQFF	TGTGCCAGCACCGGGACTAGCGGTCACAATGAGCAGTTCTTC	TRBV6-1	TRBJ2-1	TRBD2	.
CASSQEYPGHQTDTQYF	TGCGCCAGCAGCCAAGAATACCCGGGACACCAAACGGATACGCAGTATTTT	TRBV4-3	TRBJ2-3	.	.
CASSLTVSRNIQYF	TGTGCCAGCAGCTTAACGGTTTCCAGGAACATTCAGTACTTC	TRBV3-1	TRBJ2-4	.	few
CASSAAPTSYNEQFF	TGTGCCAGCAGCGCCGCACCCACCTCCTACAATGAGCAGTTCTTC	TRBV9	TRBJ2-1	.	.
CASSSQNQETQYF	TGTGCCAGCAGCTCTCAAAATCAAGAGACCCAGTACTTC	TRBV5-6	TRBJ2-5	.	few
CATRGGQETQYF	TGTGCCACCCGCGGGGGCCAAGAGACCCAGTACTTC	TRBV6-6	TRBJ2-5	TRBD2	.
CASNKDRVNTEAFF	TGTGCCAGCAACAAGGACAGGGTGAACACTGAAGCTTTCTTT	TRBV6-1	TRBJ1-1	TRBD1	few
CASSRTGERTEAFF	TGTGCCAGCAGCCGGACAGGGGAGAGGACTGAAGCTTTCTTT	TRBV5-6	TRBJ1-1	TRBD1	many
CASSFVQGSTEAFF	TGCGCCAGCAGCTTCGTCCAGGGGTCGACTGAAGCTTTCTTT	TRBV5-1	TRBJ1-1	.	many
CASSSTAGERNYGYTF	TGTGCCAGCAGCTCCACGGCGGGGGAACGAAACTATGGCTACACCTTC	TRBV7-9	TRBJ1-2	.	.
CASSLSLAGVGGQFF	TGTGCCAGCAGTTTGTCACTAGCGGGAGTGGGGGGGCAGTTCTTC	TRBV12-3/TRBV12-4	TRBJ2-1	TRBD2	.
CASRSGTGVFYEQYF	TGTGCCAGCAGATCCGGGACAGGGGTTTTCTACGAGCAGTACTTC	TRBV28	TRBJ2-7	TRBD1	.
CAISESFRGSGNTIYF	TGTGCCATCAGTGAGTCGTTCCGGGGCTCTGGAAACACCATATATTTT	TRBV10-3	TRBJ1-3	.	few
CASSTTPKTDEETQYF	TGTGCCAGCAGCACCACACCCAAGACAGACGAAGAGACCCAGTACTTC	TRBV7-9	TRBJ2-5	.	.
CAISDLTRDRSASNTGELFF	TGTGCCATCAGTGACCTTACCCGGGACAGGTCCGCTTCGAACACCGGGGAGCTGTTTTTT	TRBV10-3	TRBJ2-2	TRBD1	.
CAISDARSTNYGYTF	TGTGCCATCAGCGACGCTCGGTCCACTAACTATGGCTACACCTTC	TRBV10-3	TRBJ1-2	.	few
CATSREGQSNQPQHF	TGTGCCACCAGCAGAGAAGGTCAGAGCAATCAGCCCCAGCATTTT	TRBV15	TRBJ1-5	.	few
CASSEVRPTEAFF	TGTGCCAGCAGTGAAGTACGGCCCACTGAAGCTTTCTTT	TRBV6-1	TRBJ1-1	.	many
CASSLIGQRDEKLFF	TGTGCCAGCAGCTTGATCGGACAAAGGGATGAAAAACTGTTTTTT	TRBV5-6	TRBJ1-4	.	few
CASSVATPDTQYF	TGTGCCAGCAGCGTAGCTACGCCAGATACGCAGTATTTT	TRBV9	TRBJ2-3	.	.
CASTQGRFRRGLTDTQYF	TGTGCCAGCACCCAAGGGAGGTTCCGAAGAGGGCTCACAGATACGCAGTATTTT	TRBV28	TRBJ2-3	.	.
CSAKPGQGYSF	TGCAGTGCTAAACCGGGACAGGGCTACTCTTTT	TRBV20-1	TRBJ1-1	TRBD1	many
CASSYIGAGASYEQYF	TGTGCCAGCAGTTACATAGGGGCAGGGGCCTCCTACGAGCAGTACTTC	TRBV6-5	TRBJ2-7	.	.
CASSQDHRDNQPQHF	TGCGCCAGCAGCCAAGATCACAGGGACAATCAGCCCCAGCATTTT	TRBV4-3	TRBJ1-5	.	few
CASGTQADTQYF	TGTGCCAGCGGGACTCAAGCAGATACGCAGTATTTT	TRBV12-3/TRBV12-4	TRBJ2-3	.	few
CASSFRVVDGYTF	TGTGCCAGCAGTTTTCGAGTGGTAGATGGCTACACCTTC	TRBV12-3/TRBV12-4	TRBJ1-2	.	.
CSARDLDRPPYNEQFF	TGCAGTGCTAGAGATTTGGACAGGCCGCCTTACAATGAGCAGTTCTTC	TRBV20-1	TRBJ2-1	TRBD1	few
CSAASRAKNIQYF	TGCAGTGCAGCGAGTCGAGCCAAAAACATTCAGTACTTC	TRBV20-1	TRBJ2-4	.	few
CASRVQGSPTDTQYF	TGTGCCAGCAGGGTACAGGGGTCCCCCACAGATACGCAGTATTTT	TRBV2	TRBJ2-3	TRBD1	many
CASSERTGGSSYNEQFF	TGTGCCAGCAGCGAGAGGACAGGGGGCAGTTCCTACAATGAGCAGTTCTTC	TRBV7-8	TRBJ2-1	TRBD1	.
CASSFGTGGKNYGYTF	TGTGCCAGCAGCTTCGGGACAGGGGGGAAAAACTATGGCTACACCTTC	TRBV7-2	TRBJ1-2	TRBD1	.
CASSPGGTNSYEQYF	TGTGCCAGCTCACCAGGGGGGACTAATTCCTACGAGCAGTACTTC	TRBV18	TRBJ2-7	TRBD2	.
CASSQPLDEQFF	TGCGCCAGCAGCCAACCCTTGGATGAGCAGTTCTTC	TRBV4-1	TRBJ2-1	.	few